The 28 T cell receptor beta chains reported below all come from one sample, sequenced in a study of T cell clones after liver transplantation. Only in-frame clones appear in the TCRdb table, and some are missing; sequencing was by immunoSEQ multiplex PCR. This repertoire shows 50,000 to 55,000 clones, 55% to 75% found once; its top ten account for around 9.5%. The sequencing used CD4+ T cells from blood, collected roughly 56 months after liver transplant. The receptor set was obtained from a human patient who received a liver transplant. Some T cells may possibly be graft donor cells.

The sample holds a few counts of this clone. The chain joins TRBV2 to TRBJ1-4; D is undetermined. Trimming left V 7 bases short and J 4 bases short, with 10 bases between. Germline loops: CDR1 SNHLY, CDR2 FYNNEI. This CDR3 is built from 13 residues. The CDR3 is CASTEVFNEKLFF. In DNA form, the CDR3 reads TGTGCCAGCACCGAGGTTTTTAATGAAAAACTGTTTTTT.

DNA of the CDR3: TGTGCCTCACGGAGGGGCATCATCAACACTGAAGCTTTCTTT. Translated: CASRRGIINTEAFF. V is TRBV28 and J is TRBJ1-1, with D possibly being TRBD1 (5 bases). Germline assignment: CDR1 MDHEN and CDR2 SYDVKM. The CDR3 has 14 residues. The V and J ends lost 11 bases and 2 bases respectively, with 18 bases between them.

The V call is TRBV15, the J call TRBJ1-2; possibly TRBD1 for D (5 bases). Between the trimmed V and J ends, which lost 3 bases and 4 bases, there was a span of 12 bases. This CDR3 is built from 14 residues. CDR1 and CDR2 (germline): LNHNV, YYDKDF (reference sequence). The CDR3, as DNA: TGTGCCACCAGCAGTAATCAGGGTTTCTATGGCTACACCTTC. Amino acids: CATSSNQGFYGYTF.

This clone was counted ten times or more. The chain carries TRBV4-1 and TRBJ1-4; D remains ambiguous. The germline gives CDR1 MGHRA, CDR2 YSYEKL. The V gene lost 4 bases and the J gene lost 6 bases, with 6 bases spanning the gap. The CDR3 runs 12 residues. The CDR3 sequence is CASSRPYEKLFF. The CDR3, as DNA: TGCGCCAGCAGCCGCCCGTATGAAAAACTGTTTTTT.

The genes are TRBV6-5 and TRBJ2-5, with D perhaps given as TRBD1 or TRBD2 (6 bases each). Germline CDR1 and CDR2: MNHEY and SVGAGI. V gave up 4 bases and J gave up 7 bases, with 13 bases separating them. The CDR3 has 13 amino acids. The chain's CDR3 is CASSSGGLGTQYF. The CDR3 DNA sequence: TGTGCCAGCAGTTCCGGGGGCCTCGGGACCCAGTACTTC.

The chain links TRBV30 to TRBJ1-2; D unresolved. Germline V lookup: CDR1 GTSNPN, CDR2 SVGIG (reference sequence). This CDR3 comprises 13 residues. The V end lost 5 bases, the J end lost 6 bases, and 16 bases lay between the germline ends. CDR3 nucleotide sequence: TGTGCCTGGGCTTCCGGGTCCCGGCATGGCTACACCTTC. Residues: CAWASGSRHGYTF. The variable domain in full, completed from reference TRBV30 and TRBJ1-2, reads SQTIHQWPATLVQPVGSPLSLECTVEGTSNPNLYWYRQAAGRGLQLLFYSVGIGQISSEVPQNLSASRPQDRQFILSSKKLLLSDSGFYLCAWASGSRHGYTFGSGTRLTVV.

This clone was observed a few times. The chain carries TRBV18 and TRBJ1-5, with TRBD1 as a possible D gene (5 bases). Germline V gene sequence: CDR1 KGHSH, CDR2 LQKENI. Between the trimmed V and J ends, which lost 2 bases and 5 bases, there was a span of 7 bases. The CDR3 spans 13 residues. The CDR3 coding sequence is TGTGCCAGCTCACCAGGGACGGATCAGCCCCAGCATTTT. Its protein product is CASSPGTDQPQHF.

The chain joins TRBV7-8 to TRBJ1-5, with D unresolved. Per germline, CDR1 SGHVS and CDR2 FQNEAQ. V lost 1 base and J 2 bases, leaving 15 bases between the germline ends. This CDR3 contains 17 residues. DNA for the CDR3: TGTGCCAGCAGCTTAGTAGCCGACCTTAATCGCAATCAGCCCCAGCATTTT. As protein: CASSLVADLNRNQPQHF.

This clone was seen more than once but under ten times. This chain uses TRBV25-1 with TRBJ1-1; D gene unclear. In germline, CDR1 is MGHDK, CDR2 SYGVNS. The V end lost 2 bases, the J end lost 0 bases, and 7 bases lay between the germline ends. This CDR3 contains 14 residues. The CDR3 spells CASSEGLMNTEAFF. The DNA of the CDR3 is TGTGCCAGCAGTGAAGGACTAATGAACACTGAAGCTTTCTTT.

V and J are TRBV11-2 and TRBJ2-7; 7 bases map to TRBD1. V lost 6 bases and J lost 2; bases outside the gene matches: 4. Per the germline V gene, CDR1 is SGHAT and CDR2 is FQNNGV. The CDR3 contains 13 residues. The DNA for the CDR3 is TGTGCCAGCAGACGTACAGGGGCCTACGAGCAGTACTTC. It encodes CASRRTGAYEQYF.

The J gene is TRBJ1-2, the V gene TRBV2; the D gene is possibly TRBD1 (5 bases). V was shortened by 7 bases and J by 4 bases, with 10 bases between the two germline ends. In germline, CDR1 is SNHLY, CDR2 FYNNEI. The CDR3 totals 12 residues. As DNA, the CDR3 is TGTGCCAGCACCCGAAGGGGCTATGGCTACACCTTC. It translates to CASTRRGYGYTF. Full variable domain (outside the CDR3, taken from reference TRBV2 and TRBJ1-2): EPEVTQTPSHQVTQMGQEVILRCVPISNHLYFYWYRQILGQKVEFLVSFYNNEISEKSEIFDDQFSVERPDGSNFTLKIRSTKLEDSAMYFCASTRRGYGYTFGSGTRLTVV.

This clone was picked up a small number of times. V and J are TRBV7-2 and TRBJ2-2; D is unclear. V was trimmed by 1 base and J by 5 bases, leaving 8 bases between them. The germline V gene has CDR1 SGHTA and CDR2 FQGNSA. The CDR3 runs 14 residues. The CDR3 DNA reads as TGTGCCAGCAGCTTAGGGCAGGCGACCGGGGAGCTGTTTTTT. Its translation: CASSLGQATGELFF.

CDR3 loop: CASSPRPREAYNSPLHF. CDR3 DNA: TGTGCCAGTAGCCCGAGACCTCGGGAGGCCTATAATTCACCCCTCCACTTT. V and J are TRBV19 and TRBJ1-6; no clear D. The V gene's germline CDR1 is LNHDA and CDR2 SQIVND (reference sequence). CDR3 length: 17 amino acids. Trimming removed 6 bases from V and 2 bases from J, with 17 bases in between. Full variable domain (missing parts from reference TRBV19 and TRBJ1-6): DGGITQSPKYLFRKEGQNVTLSCEQNLNHDAMYWYRQDPGQGLRLIYYSQIVNDFQKGDIAEGYSVSREKKESFPLTVTSAQKNPTAFYLCASSPRPREAYNSPLHFGNGTRLTVT.

About this clone itself: The DNA is left out, because the CDR3 cannot be placed on it with certainty; the CDR3 is given as TCRdb lists it. V usage is TRBV12-1 and J usage is TRBJ1-6; TRBD1, the D gene given by the table, was not confirmed from the DNA. TRBV12-1 is annotated as a pseudogene. The CDR3 has 14 amino acids, counting both end residues. The CDR3 reads CASSWGQGNSPLHF.

The chain is built from TRBV6-1 and TRBJ2-7, with a weak D call TRBD1 (6 bases). Germline-derived CDR1 and CDR2 are MNHNS and SASEGT. V gave up 10 bases and J gave up 2 bases, with 15 bases separating them. There are 13 residues in the CDR3. The CDR3 spells CATTARDTYEQYF. CDR3 in DNA: TGTGCCACCACAGCTAGGGACACCTACGAGCAGTACTTC.

Here the CDR3 reads CASSPGTGADTEAFF. The CDR3 nucleotides read TGTGCCAGCAGCCCGGGGACAGGGGCGGACACTGAAGCTTTCTTT. This sequence joins TRBV5-4 and TRBJ1-1; 10 bases fit TRBD1. CDR3 length: 15 amino acids. Per the germline V gene, CDR1 is SGHNT and CDR2 is YYREEE (reference sequence). V shed 4 bases and J 3 bases; nucleotides not matched to a gene: 6.

The chain is built from TRBV5-6 and TRBJ2-6; 9 bases line up with TRBD2. From germline, CDR1 is SGHDT and CDR2 YYEEEE. After removal of 3 bases from V and 4 bases from J, the junction contained 14 bases not matched to a gene. The CDR3 is 19 residues long. CDR3 region: CASSSTGAGGPLGANVLTF. The CDR3 DNA is TGTGCCAGCAGCTCCACCGGGGCGGGGGGGCCCCTCGGGGCCAACGTCCTGACTTTC.

The V gene is TRBV5-1, the J gene TRBJ1-6; D is undetermined. There are 15 residues in the CDR3. Germline-derived CDR1 and CDR2 are SGHRS and YFSETQ. The V gene lost 0 bases and the J gene lost 7 bases, with 11 bases spanning the gap. The CDR3 DNA reads as TGCGCCAGCAGCTTGGATGTGGGAAGCAATTCACCCCTCCACTTT. It codes for CASSLDVGSNSPLHF.

This clone was found once. This chain links TRBV19 with TRBJ2-6; 7 bases map to TRBD1. The CDR3 is 15 residues long. Trimming took 5 bases from V and 0 from J; bases not matched to a gene: 1. Per germline, CDR1 LNHDA and CDR2 SQIVND (reference sequence). This chain's CDR3 is CASSGTASGANVLTF. CDR3 nucleotides: TGTGCCAGTAGTGGGACAGCCTCTGGGGCCAACGTCCTGACTTTC.

This clone was recorded only once. The chain joins TRBV10-3 to TRBJ2-3; 8 positions match TRBD2. The CDR3 length is 15 residues. The V segment lost 5 bases and the J segment 0 bases; nucleotides outside the gene matches: 4. CDR1 is ENHRY and CDR2 is SYGVKD in the germline V gene. The CDR3 DNA reads as TGTGCCATCAGTTTCGAGCGGGGGAGCACAGATACGCAGTATTTT. Translating gives CAISFERGSTDTQYF.

The chain couples TRBV28 to TRBJ2-7; D is undetermined. V was clipped by 2 bases and J by 2 bases, with 10 bases between them. Looked up from germline, CDR1 is MDHEN and CDR2 is SYDVKM. CDR3 length: 14 residues. As DNA, the CDR3 is TGTGCCAGCAGTTTAGGGCAGGAAGCCTACGAGCAGTACTTC. It specifies CASSLGQEAYEQYF.

The chain recombines TRBV7-8 with TRBJ1-3, with TRBD1 matching over 7 bases. Germline lookup yields CDR1 SGHVS and CDR2 FQNEAQ. V shed 1 base, J shed 2 bases, and the junction held 2 bases outside the gene matches. This CDR3 spans 15 amino acids. CDR3 DNA: TGTGCCAGCAGCTTAGAGGGGACAGCTGGAAACACCATATATTTT. The encoded protein is CASSLEGTAGNTIYF.

The gene calls are TRBV27 and TRBJ2-7, with 8 bases that match TRBD2. The CDR3 consists of 18 residues. V was clipped by 5 bases and J by 0 bases; unmatched bases: 15. Germline V lookup: CDR1 MNHEY, CDR2 SMNVEV (reference sequence). CDR3 in amino acids: CASSQREGGGSHSYEQYF. CDR3 sequence (DNA): TGTGCCAGCAGTCAACGGGAGGGCGGGGGGTCCCACTCCTACGAGCAGTACTTC.

This chain connects TRBV6-1 to TRBJ2-3; TRBD2 matches 8 bases. Losses at the gene ends were 6 bases for V and 4 bases for J; bases not matched to a gene: 9. Germline V gives CDR1 MNHNS, CDR2 SASEGT. The CDR3 is made up of 15 amino acids. CDR3 loop: CASSFVGGASDTQYF. The CDR3 nucleotides are TGTGCCAGCAGCTTCGTCGGGGGGGCCTCAGATACGCAGTATTTT.

The chain has TRBV7-9 and TRBJ2-1, with D perhaps TRBD2 (6 bases). Germline loops: CDR1 SEHNR, CDR2 FQNEAQ (reference sequence). CDR3 size: 18 residues. The V gene lost 6 bases and the J gene lost 1 base, with 22 bases spanning the gap. CDR3 nucleotides: TGTGCCAGCAGTTCTCAGGGACTTTCTTTGGGTTCCTACAATGAGCAGTTCTTC. As protein: CASSSQGLSLGSYNEQFF.

This chain links TRBV7-3 with TRBJ2-5, with 10 bases fitting TRBD1. This CDR3 is built from 14 residues. V shed 5 bases, J shed 4 bases, and the junction held 4 bases outside the gene matches. CDR1 and CDR2 (germline): SGHTA, FQGTGA. CDR3 protein: CASSPGQGGETQYF. For the CDR3, the DNA is TGTGCCAGCAGCCCCGGACAGGGGGGAGAGACCCAGTACTTC.

The rearrangement links TRBV2 to TRBJ2-3, with D hard to call. CDR1 and CDR2 from the germline V gene are SNHLY and FYNNEI. The CDR3 extends over 13 amino acids. V gave up 8 bases and J gave up 3 bases, with 12 bases separating them. This chain's CDR3 is CASVHRTTDTQYF. CDR3 nucleotides: TGTGCCAGCGTGCACAGAACAACAGATACGCAGTATTTT.

The CDR3, as DNA: TGTGCCAGCAGAAGTGCCGGGACACGTGGAAACACCATATATTTT. It specifies CASRSAGTRGNTIYF. V and J are TRBV6-5 and TRBJ1-3; D is perhaps TRBD1 (6 bases). The CDR3 runs 15 residues. CDR1 MNHEY and CDR2 SVGAGI come from the germline V gene. Trimming took 6 bases from V and 3 from J, leaving 15 bases between them.